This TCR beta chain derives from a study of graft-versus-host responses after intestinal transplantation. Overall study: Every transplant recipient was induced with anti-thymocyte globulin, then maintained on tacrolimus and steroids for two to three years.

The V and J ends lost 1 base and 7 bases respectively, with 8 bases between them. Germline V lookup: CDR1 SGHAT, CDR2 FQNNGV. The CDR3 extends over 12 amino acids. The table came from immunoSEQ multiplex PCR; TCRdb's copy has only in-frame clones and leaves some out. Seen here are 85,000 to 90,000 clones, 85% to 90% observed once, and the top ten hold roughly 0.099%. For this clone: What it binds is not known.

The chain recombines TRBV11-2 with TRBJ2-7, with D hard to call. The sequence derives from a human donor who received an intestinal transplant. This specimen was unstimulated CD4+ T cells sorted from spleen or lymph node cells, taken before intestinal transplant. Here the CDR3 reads CASSLVRTEQYF. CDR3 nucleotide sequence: TGTGCCAGCAGCTTAGTTCGAACAGAGCAGTACTTC. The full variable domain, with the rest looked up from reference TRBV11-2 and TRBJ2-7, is EAGVAQSPRYKIIEKRQSVAFWCNPISGHATLYWYQQILGQGPKLLIQFQNNGVVDDSQLPKDRFSAERLKGVDSTLKIQPAKLEDSAVYLCASSLVRTEQYFGPGTRLTVT.